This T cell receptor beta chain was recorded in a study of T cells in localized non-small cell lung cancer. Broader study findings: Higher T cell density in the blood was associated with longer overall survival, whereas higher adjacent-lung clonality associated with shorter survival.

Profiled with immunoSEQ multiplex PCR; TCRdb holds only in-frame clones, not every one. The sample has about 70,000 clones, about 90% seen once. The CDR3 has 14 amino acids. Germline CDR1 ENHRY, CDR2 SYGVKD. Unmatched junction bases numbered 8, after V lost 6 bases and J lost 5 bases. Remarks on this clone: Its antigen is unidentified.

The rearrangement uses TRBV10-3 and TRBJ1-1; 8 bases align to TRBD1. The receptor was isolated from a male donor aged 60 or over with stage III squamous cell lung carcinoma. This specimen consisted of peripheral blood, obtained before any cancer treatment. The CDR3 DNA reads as TGTGCCATCAGGGAGACAGGGGTCGCAACTGAAGCTTTCTTT. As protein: CAIRETGVATEAFF.